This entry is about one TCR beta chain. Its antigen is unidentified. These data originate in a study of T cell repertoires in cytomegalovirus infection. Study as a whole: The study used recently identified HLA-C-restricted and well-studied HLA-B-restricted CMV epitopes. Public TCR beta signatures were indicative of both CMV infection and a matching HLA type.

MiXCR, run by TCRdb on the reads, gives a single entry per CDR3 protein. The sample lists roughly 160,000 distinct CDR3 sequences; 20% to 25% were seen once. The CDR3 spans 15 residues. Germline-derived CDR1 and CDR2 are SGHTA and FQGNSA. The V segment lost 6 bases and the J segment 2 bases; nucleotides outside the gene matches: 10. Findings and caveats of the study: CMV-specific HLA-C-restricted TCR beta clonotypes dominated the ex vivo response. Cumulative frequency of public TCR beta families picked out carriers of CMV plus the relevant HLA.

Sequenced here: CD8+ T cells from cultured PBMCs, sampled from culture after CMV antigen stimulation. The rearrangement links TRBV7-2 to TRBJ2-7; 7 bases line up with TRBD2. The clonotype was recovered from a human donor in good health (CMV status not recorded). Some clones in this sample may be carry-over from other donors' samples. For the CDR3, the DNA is TGTGCCAGCAGTTGGGGAGGGGAGTCCCCCTACGAGCAGTACTTC. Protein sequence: CASSWGGESPYEQYF.